A single sample is the source of the 6 T cell receptor beta chains below, sequenced in a study of beta chain features in type 1 diabetes. cDNA synthesis used the whole RNA isolate, giving expressed TCRB sequences. Libraries were prepared by immunoSEQ multiplex PCR; TCRdb keeps only in-frame clonotypes and omits some of them. In the table there are approximately 250,000 clones, roughly 14% of which are singletons. The sequenced material came from naive CD4+ T cells from blood. These receptors were obtained from a woman aged 40 to 50 in good health.

This clone was counted a few times. This chain joins TRBV6-5 and TRBJ2-1; D may be TRBD1 (6 bases). This CDR3 region has 16 residues. Germline V gene data show CDR1 as MNHEY and CDR2 as SVGAGI. V was shortened by 2 bases and J by 6 bases, with 17 bases between the two germline ends. The CDR3 DNA follows: TGTGCCAGCAGTTACCTTGGGACACGTTCGAGCAATGAGCAGTTCTTC. Protein: CASSYLGTRSSNEQFF.

The V and J genes are TRBV7-2 and TRBJ1-1; 10 bases agree with TRBD1. Germline loops: CDR1 SGHTA, CDR2 FQGNSA. V was clipped by 5 bases and J by 1 base; unmatched bases: 7. This CDR3 comprises 16 residues. CDR3 residues: CASSTRDRGTNTEAFF. CDR3 nucleotides: TGTGCCAGCAGCACTCGGGACAGGGGAACGAACACTGAAGCTTTCTTT.

V gene TRBV5-1 combines with J gene TRBJ2-2; 7 nucleotides align to TRBD1. J was trimmed by 5 bases and V by 0 bases; bases with no gene match: 7. This CDR3 contains 16 residues. Germline loops: CDR1 SGHRS, CDR2 YFSETQ. The CDR3 sequence is CASSLARGQTTGELFF. CDR3 nucleotide sequence: TGCGCCAGCAGCTTGGCCAGGGGACAGACTACCGGGGAGCTGTTTTTT.

The chain links TRBV4-3 to TRBJ2-1, with a tentative D call TRBD1 (7 bases). Germline-derived CDR1 and CDR2 are LGHNA and YSLEER. V dropped 0 bases and J dropped 1 base, with 13 bases sitting between them. The CDR3 extends over 17 amino acids. CDR3 sequence: CASSQEAAGGSYNEQFF. The CDR3 nucleotides are TGCGCCAGCAGCCAAGAGGCGGCAGGGGGGTCCTACAATGAGCAGTTCTTC.

The chain joins TRBV2 to TRBJ2-1; perhaps TRBD1 as D (6 bases). Germline-derived CDR1 and CDR2 are SNHLY and FYNNEI. V was clipped by 4 bases and J by 8 bases, with 15 bases between them. This CDR3 has 14 amino acids. The CDR3 bases are TGTGCCAGCAGTGGCGAACCCAGGGGCCATGAGCAGTTCTTC. The encoded protein is CASSGEPRGHEQFF.

This clone was counted only a few times. The V gene is TRBV7-2, the J gene TRBJ2-2, with D perhaps TRBD2 (6 bases). The CDR3 runs 16 residues. Germline loops: CDR1 SGHTA, CDR2 FQGNSA. V lost 1 base and J 1 base, leaving 10 bases between the germline ends. CDR3 sequence: CASSLVTGLNTGELFF. Written as DNA, the CDR3 is TGTGCCAGCAGCTTAGTAACGGGACTGAACACCGGGGAGCTGTTTTTT.